The subject of this entry is one T cell receptor (beta chain). This record belongs to a study of cytomegalovirus exposure and HLA in healthy donors. Study information: Earlier, 150 million to 200 million T cells were analyzed, and 95 million to 140 million unique TCR beta sequences were found among them.

The PCR contained 60 Vbeta and 13 Jbeta primers. Per the authors' pipeline: A later analysis tallied some 84 million unique TCR beta chains, approximately 10 million of them shared. The method was immunoSEQ multiplex PCR; TCRdb's version includes in-frame clones alone and lacks a portion of them. V, J and clone size reflect that table, while D and trimming were determined from the DNA. Of about 230,000 clones in the sample, approximately 82% are singletons; the top ten hold more than 0.45%. The clonotype comes from a woman aged 40 to 50 in good health and CMV-seronegative. The sequencing sample was made of PBMCs.

CDR3 protein: CASSLRDRGNEQFF. CDR3 sequence (DNA): TGTGCCAGCAGCTTACGAGACAGGGGGAATGAGCAGTTCTTC. The V call is TRBV7-8, the J call TRBJ2-1; 9 bases are shared with TRBD1. Losses at the gene ends were 2 bases for V and 7 bases for J; bases not matched to a gene: 3. Germline V CDR1 and CDR2: SGHVS, FQNEAQ. This CDR3 spans 14 amino acids.